This T cell receptor beta chain originates from a study of T cell repertoires in ileal Crohn's disease. Profiling relied on immunoSEQ multiplex PCR, and the TCRdb table lists in-frame clones only, not all of them. The data show 3,700 or so clones, about 84% seen once. This CDR3 spans 16 amino acids. The V and J ends lost 3 bases and 2 bases respectively, with 17 bases between them. Germline values: CDR1 KGHSH, CDR2 LQKENI. Time point: neoterminal ileum biopsy at postoperative endoscopy, about 6 months after surgery. The clonotype originates from an adult with Crohn's disease. The sample was ileal tissue. V and J are TRBV18 and TRBJ2-7; possibly TRBD1 for D (6 bases). The CDR3 is CASSPQTGRVAYEQYF. CDR3 coding DNA: TGTGCCAGCTCACCGCAGACAGGTCGAGTCGCCTACGAGCAGTACTTC.